These 9 T cell receptor beta chains were all obtained from the same sample, sequenced in a study. MiXCR was run by TCRdb on the 5' RACE reads, yielding one entry per CDR3 protein. The data show 60,000 to 65,000 distinct CDR3 sequences, more than 25% seen once. Specimen: tumor-infiltrating naive CD4+ T cells sorted from the breast tumor. Subset noted: naive CD4+ T cells, CD4+CD45RA+CD25-. The source is a female donor with breast cancer.

This clonotype has just a few counts. The J gene is TRBJ1-1, the V gene TRBV4-1; 9 bases line up with TRBD1. The CDR3 is 18 amino acids. CDR1 and CDR2 from the germline V gene are MGHRA and YSYEKL. J lost 5 bases, V lost 1 base, and 14 bases had no gene match. CDR3 region: CASSQATPIQGAGTEAFF. For the CDR3, the DNA is TGCGCCAGCAGCCAAGCCACGCCAATACAGGGGGCCGGGACTGAAGCTTTCTTT.

The chain joins TRBV4-3 to TRBJ2-3, with TRBD2 matching 7 bases. Germline CDR1 LGHNA, CDR2 YSLEER. Trimming at V came to 0 bases and at J to 4 bases, leaving 4 bases not matched to a gene. The CDR3 sequence is 15 residues long. Written as DNA, the CDR3 is TGCGCCAGCAGCCAAGATCGGGGGGAAGCAGATACGCAGTATTTT. Translation: CASSQDRGEADTQYF.

Many counts were recorded for this clonotype. V gene TRBV20-1 combines with J gene TRBJ2-1; D is ambiguous. Per the germline V gene, CDR1 is DFQATT and CDR2 is SNEGSKA (reference sequence). V gave up 3 bases and J gave up 0 bases, with 9 bases separating them. The CDR3 has 14 residues. CDR3 region: CSASTDDSYNEQFF. The CDR3, as DNA: TGCAGTGCTAGTACGGACGACTCCTACAATGAGCAGTTCTTC.

The V and J genes are TRBV20-1 and TRBJ2-5; D is unresolved. V lost 0 bases to trimming and J lost 5 bases, with 10 bases between them. The CDR3 length is 13 residues. Per the germline V gene, CDR1 is DFQATT and CDR2 is SNEGSKA (reference sequence). The CDR3 nucleotides are TGCAGTGCTAGAGATGGCGGTCGGGAGACCCAGTACTTC. Encoded protein: CSARDGGRETQYF.

The V call is TRBV15, the J call TRBJ2-7; 11 bases agree with TRBD2. J gave up 2 bases and V 0 bases, and 3 bases lay outside the gene matches. CDR1 and CDR2 (germline): LNHNV, YYDKDF (reference sequence). The CDR3 totals 16 residues. DNA for the CDR3: TGTGCCACCAGCAGAGAAACTAGCGGGAGTACCTACGAGCAGTACTTC. This encodes CATSRETSGSTYEQYF.

Concerning this clonotype: This CDR3 is missing its conserved last phenylalanine or tryptophan, likely due to a read error. No DNA is shown, since the ends of the CDR3 on it are uncertain; the CDR3 is the one TCRdb lists. V gene TRBV5-1 combines with J gene TRBJ2-6; the table calls TRBD1, which could not be checked here. Germline CDR1 SGHRS, CDR2 YFSETQ. The length of the CDR3 is 14 amino acids, counting both ends. The CDR3 sequence: CASSLAYCPRGPPQ.

This clonotype was observed at least ten times. The chain combines TRBV9 with TRBJ1-6, with 9 bases identical to TRBD1. The CDR3 has 15 residues. V trimming: 0 bases; J trimming: 8 bases; junction bases outside the gene matches: 3. Germline V gives CDR1 SGDLS, CDR2 YYNGEE. In DNA form, the CDR3 reads TGTGCCAGCAGCGTAGAGGGACAGGGAGATTCACCCCTCCACTTT. This encodes CASSVEGQGDSPLHF.

In this sample, this clonotype turned up a few times. The chain uses TRBV25-1 and TRBJ2-7; 8 positions match TRBD1. Germline V gives CDR1 MGHDK, CDR2 SYGVNS. The V segment lost 7 bases and the J segment 5 bases; nucleotides outside the gene matches: 7. The CDR3 runs to 13 residues. The CDR3 loop reads CASTRQGTHEQYF. The CDR3 DNA reads TGTGCCAGCACCCGACAGGGGACCCACGAGCAGTACTTC.

This clonotype has ten or more counts. The gene calls are TRBV12-3 or TRBV12-4 and TRBJ1-6, with 7 bases aligning to TRBD1. V lost 6 bases to trimming and J lost 9 bases; unmatched junction nucleotides: 8. The length of the CDR3 is 14 residues. CDR3 coding DNA: TGTGCCAGCAGGCTGACAGGGTACGGTTCACCCCTCCACTTT. Its protein is CASRLTGYGSPLHF.